These T cell receptor beta chains were read from a single sample in a study of blood T cell repertoires in COVID-19. Some clones are missing from TCRdb's copy, which holds only in-frame ones; the method was immunoSEQ multiplex PCR. The repertoire holds fewer than 250,000 clones, with approximately 83% as singletons. Material for sequencing was PBMCs or T cells enriched from blood (not recorded which). Receptors originate from a middle-aged woman who had been exposed to COVID-19. CDR3s leave out the opening cysteine and the closing phenylalanine or tryptophan. Size tells how often a clone was seen (once, few, many) or the class of an expanded clone, and some rows leave it out.

cdr3_length: 11; v_call: TRBV2; clone_size: -; cdr3_aa: ASSGGRDYGYT
cdr3_length: 10; v_call: TRBV7-9; clone_size: once; cdr3_aa: ASAGGRGGYT
cdr3_length: 9; v_call: TRBV19; clone_size: -; cdr3_aa: ASGTAYGYT
cdr3_length: 15; v_call: TRBV19; clone_size: few; cdr3_aa: ASSRYGTGNSNQPQH
cdr3_length: 14; v_call: TRBV25-1; clone_size: -; cdr3_aa: ASAIPTGRFTDTQY
cdr3_length: 12; v_call: TRBV6-1; clone_size: -; cdr3_aa: ASSEYGSVYEQY
cdr3_length: 11; v_call: TRBV19; clone_size: -; cdr3_aa: ASTQDRVYGYT
cdr3_length: 13; v_call: TRBV4-1; clone_size: -; cdr3_aa: ASSQDLGQTYEQY
cdr3_length: 14; v_call: TRBV7-6; clone_size: -; cdr3_aa: ASSSLGGLGQETQY
cdr3_length: 12; v_call: TRBV2; clone_size: -; cdr3_aa: ASSDGRGNQPQH
cdr3_length: 12; v_call: TRBV4-2; clone_size: -; cdr3_aa: ASSQGLARGEAF
cdr3_length: 12; v_call: TRBV2; clone_size: -; cdr3_aa: ASSGRKRNSPLH
cdr3_length: 11; v_call: TRBV29-1; clone_size: -; cdr3_aa: SVDGGGTGELF
cdr3_length: 10; v_call: TRBV7-9; clone_size: -; cdr3_aa: ASSSSSTGAF
cdr3_length: 12; v_call: TRBV5-6; clone_size: few; cdr3_aa: ASSLVGRDQPQH
cdr3_length: 13; v_call: TRBV29-1; clone_size: -; cdr3_aa: SVEDPGWATGELF
cdr3_length: 10; v_call: TRBV28; clone_size: -; cdr3_aa: ASSSHREKLF
cdr3_length: 14; v_call: TRBV5-5; clone_size: -; cdr3_aa: ASSFGAGQGDYGYT